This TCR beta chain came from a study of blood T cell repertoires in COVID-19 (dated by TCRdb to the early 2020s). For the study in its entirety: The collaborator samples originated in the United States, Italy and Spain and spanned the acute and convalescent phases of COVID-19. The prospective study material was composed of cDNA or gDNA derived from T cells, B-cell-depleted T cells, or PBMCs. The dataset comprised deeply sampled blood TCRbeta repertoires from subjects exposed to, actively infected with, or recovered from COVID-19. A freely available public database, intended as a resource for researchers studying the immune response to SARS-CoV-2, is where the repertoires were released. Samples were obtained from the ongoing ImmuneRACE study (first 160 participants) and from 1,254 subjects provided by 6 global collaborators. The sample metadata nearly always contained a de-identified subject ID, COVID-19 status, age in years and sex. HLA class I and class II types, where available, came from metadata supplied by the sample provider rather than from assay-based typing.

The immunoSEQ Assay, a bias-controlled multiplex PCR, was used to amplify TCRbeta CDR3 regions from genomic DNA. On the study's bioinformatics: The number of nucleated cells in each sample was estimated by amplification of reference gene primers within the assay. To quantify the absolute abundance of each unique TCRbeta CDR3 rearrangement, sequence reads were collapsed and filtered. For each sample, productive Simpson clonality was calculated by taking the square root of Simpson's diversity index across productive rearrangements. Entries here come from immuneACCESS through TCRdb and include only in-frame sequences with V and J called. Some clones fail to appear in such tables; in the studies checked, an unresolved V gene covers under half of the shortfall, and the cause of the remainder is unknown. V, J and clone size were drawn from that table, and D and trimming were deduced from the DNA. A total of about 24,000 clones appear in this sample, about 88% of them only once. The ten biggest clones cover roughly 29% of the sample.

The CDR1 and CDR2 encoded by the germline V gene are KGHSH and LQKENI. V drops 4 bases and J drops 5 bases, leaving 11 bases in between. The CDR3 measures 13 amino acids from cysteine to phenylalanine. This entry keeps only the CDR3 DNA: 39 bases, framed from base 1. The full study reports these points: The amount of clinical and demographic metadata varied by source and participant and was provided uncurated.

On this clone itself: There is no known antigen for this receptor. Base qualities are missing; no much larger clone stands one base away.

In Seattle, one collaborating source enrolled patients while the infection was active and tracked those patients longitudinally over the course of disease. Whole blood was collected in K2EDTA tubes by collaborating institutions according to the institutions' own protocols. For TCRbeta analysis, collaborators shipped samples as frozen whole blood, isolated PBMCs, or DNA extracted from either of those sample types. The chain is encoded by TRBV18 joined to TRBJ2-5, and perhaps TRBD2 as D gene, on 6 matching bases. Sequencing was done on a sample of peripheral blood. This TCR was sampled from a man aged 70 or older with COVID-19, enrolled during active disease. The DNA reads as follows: TGTGCCAGCTCACTTAACAGCGGGGAGACCCAGTACTTC. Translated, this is CASSLNSGETQYF.